This T cell receptor (beta chain) was sequenced during a study of OX40 agonist ivuxolimab in advanced cancers. The assay was immunoSEQ multiplex PCR, and TCRdb's table has in-frame clones only and misses some. Altogether about 69,000 clones are present, 80% to 90% being singletons, with the ten largest covering 6.5%. V lost 3 bases, J lost 10 bases, and 7 bases stayed unmatched. This CDR3 comprises 14 residues. The V gene's germline CDR1 is LNHDA and CDR2 SQIVND (reference sequence). This sequence was found in an adult with an advanced solid tumor such as melanoma, head and neck, liver or kidney cancer. This chain links TRBV19 with TRBJ1-4; 8 positions agree with TRBD1. Sequenced here: CD4+ or CD8+ T cells sorted from blood, sampled in a trial of the OX40 agonist ivuxolimab. The CDR3 protein is CASSILEGTGKLFF. The CDR3 DNA reads TGTGCCAGTAGTATCTTGGAGGGGACAGGAAAACTGTTTTTT.